Sequencing of this TCR beta chain was carried out in a study of identical twins. The sample holds a few counts of this clonotype. Its antigen remains unknown. TCRdb re-called the 5' RACE reads with MiXCR, one entry per CDR3 protein. The sample holds approximately 190,000 distinct CDR3 sequences; around a sixth are singletons and the top ten take about 38%. Findings and limits, study-wide: Models underestimated out-of-frame TCR alpha sharing in monozygotic twins.

This CDR3 is built from 16 residues. Germline loops: CDR1 SEHNR, CDR2 FQNEAQ (reference sequence). V lost 5 bases, J lost 0 bases, and 13 bases lay in between. The same data also contributed to another study, on T cells expressing NK-cell markers. That study reports: The TCR beta repertoires were obtained from sorted CD3+CD56+NKG2C+, CD3+CD56+NKG2C- and CD3+CD56-NKG2C+ T cells. Whether expanded NKG2C-expressing T cell clones recognize HCMV is unknown.

J is TRBJ2-2 and V is TRBV7-9; no reliable D call. This receptor was obtained from a woman between 18 and 30 years old in good health. The sequenced sample consisted of CD8+ T cells sorted from blood. CDR3 coding DNA: TGTGCCAGCAGCGACCCACAGAGCACGAACACCGGGGAGCTGTTTTTT. It translates to CASSDPQSTNTGELFF.